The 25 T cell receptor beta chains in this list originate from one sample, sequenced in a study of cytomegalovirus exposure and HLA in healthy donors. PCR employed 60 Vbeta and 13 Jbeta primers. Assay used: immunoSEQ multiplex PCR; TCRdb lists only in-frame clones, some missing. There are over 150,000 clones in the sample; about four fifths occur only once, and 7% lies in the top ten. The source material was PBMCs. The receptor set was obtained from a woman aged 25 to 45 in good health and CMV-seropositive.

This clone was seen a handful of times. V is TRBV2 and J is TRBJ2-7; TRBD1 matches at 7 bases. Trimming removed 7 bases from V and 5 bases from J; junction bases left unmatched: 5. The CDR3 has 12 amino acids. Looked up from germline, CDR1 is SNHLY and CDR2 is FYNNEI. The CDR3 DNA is TGTGCCAGCACCAGAACAGGGGACGAGCAGTACTTC. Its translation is CASTRTGDEQYF.

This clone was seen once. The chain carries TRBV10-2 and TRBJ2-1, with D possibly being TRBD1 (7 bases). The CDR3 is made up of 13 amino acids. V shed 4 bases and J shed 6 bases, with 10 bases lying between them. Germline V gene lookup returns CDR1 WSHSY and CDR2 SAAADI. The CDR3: CASSGQGGNEQFF. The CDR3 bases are TGCGCCAGCAGTGGTCAGGGGGGCAATGAGCAGTTCTTC.

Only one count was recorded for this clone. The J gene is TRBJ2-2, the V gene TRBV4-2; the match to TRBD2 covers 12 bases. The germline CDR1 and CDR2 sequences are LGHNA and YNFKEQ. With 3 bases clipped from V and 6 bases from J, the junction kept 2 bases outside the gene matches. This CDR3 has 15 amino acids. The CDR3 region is CASSQLAGGPGELFF. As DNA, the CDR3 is TGTGCCAGCAGCCAGCTAGCGGGGGGGCCCGGGGAGCTGTTTTTT.

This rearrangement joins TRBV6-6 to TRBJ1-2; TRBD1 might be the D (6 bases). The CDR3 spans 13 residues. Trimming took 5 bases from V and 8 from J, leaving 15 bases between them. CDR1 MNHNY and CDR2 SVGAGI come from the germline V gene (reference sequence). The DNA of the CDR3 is TGTGCCAGCAGTCCATTACAGGGATCCGGCTACACCTTC. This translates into CASSPLQGSGYTF.

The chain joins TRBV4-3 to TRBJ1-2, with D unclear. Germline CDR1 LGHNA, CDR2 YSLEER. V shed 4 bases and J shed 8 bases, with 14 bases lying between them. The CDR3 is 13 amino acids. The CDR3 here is CASSRVPAVGYTF. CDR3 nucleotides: TGCGCCAGCAGCCGGGTCCCAGCGGTGGGCTACACCTTC.

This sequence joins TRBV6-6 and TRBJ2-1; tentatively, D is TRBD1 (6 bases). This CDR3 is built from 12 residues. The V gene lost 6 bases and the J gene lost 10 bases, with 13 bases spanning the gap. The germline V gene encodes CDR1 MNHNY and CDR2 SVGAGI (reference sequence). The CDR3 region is CASSNRDTEQFF. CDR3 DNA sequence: TGTGCCAGCAGCAACAGGGACACAGAGCAGTTCTTC.

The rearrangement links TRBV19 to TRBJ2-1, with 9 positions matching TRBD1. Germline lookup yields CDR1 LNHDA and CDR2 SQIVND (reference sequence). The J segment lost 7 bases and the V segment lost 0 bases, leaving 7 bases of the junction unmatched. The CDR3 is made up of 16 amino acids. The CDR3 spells CASSIDPGQGRNEQFF. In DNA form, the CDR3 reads TGTGCCAGTAGTATAGATCCGGGACAGGGTAGGAATGAGCAGTTCTTC.

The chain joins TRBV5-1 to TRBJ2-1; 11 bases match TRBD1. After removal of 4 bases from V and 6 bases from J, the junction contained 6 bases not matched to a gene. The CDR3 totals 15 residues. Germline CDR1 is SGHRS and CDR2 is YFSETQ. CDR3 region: CASSAGTGGFNEQFF. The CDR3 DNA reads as TGCGCCAGCAGCGCCGGGACAGGGGGTTTCAATGAGCAGTTCTTC.

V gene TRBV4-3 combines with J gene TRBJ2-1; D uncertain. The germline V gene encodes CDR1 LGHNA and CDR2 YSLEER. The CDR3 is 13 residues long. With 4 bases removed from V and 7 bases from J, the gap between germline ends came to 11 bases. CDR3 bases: TGCGCCAGCAGCCCCCCAACCGGGAATGAGCAGTTCTTC. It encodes CASSPPTGNEQFF.

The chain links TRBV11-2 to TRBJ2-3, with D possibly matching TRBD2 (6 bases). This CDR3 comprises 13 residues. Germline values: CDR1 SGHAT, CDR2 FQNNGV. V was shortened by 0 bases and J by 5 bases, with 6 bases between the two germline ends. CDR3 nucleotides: TGTGCCAGCAGCTTAGAGCGGGGAGATACGCAGTATTTT. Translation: CASSLERGDTQYF.

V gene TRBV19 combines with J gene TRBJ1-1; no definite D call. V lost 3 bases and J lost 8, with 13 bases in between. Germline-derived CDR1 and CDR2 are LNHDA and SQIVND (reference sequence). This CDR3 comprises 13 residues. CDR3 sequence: CASSIVSLGEAFF. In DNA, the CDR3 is TGTGCCAGTAGTATCGTTTCGCTCGGGGAAGCTTTCTTT.

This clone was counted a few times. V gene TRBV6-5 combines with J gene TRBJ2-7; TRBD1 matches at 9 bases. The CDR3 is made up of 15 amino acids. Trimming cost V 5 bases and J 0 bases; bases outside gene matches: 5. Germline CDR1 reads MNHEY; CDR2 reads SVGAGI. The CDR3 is CASSGQGLSSYEQYF. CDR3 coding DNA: TGTGCCAGCAGTGGACAGGGGCTAAGCTCCTACGAGCAGTACTTC.

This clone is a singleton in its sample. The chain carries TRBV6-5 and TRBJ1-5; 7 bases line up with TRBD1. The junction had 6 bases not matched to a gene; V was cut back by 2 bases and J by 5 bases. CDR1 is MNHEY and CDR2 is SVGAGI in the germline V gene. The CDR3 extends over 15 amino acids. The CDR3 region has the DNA TGTGCCAGCAGTTACAGGGGGCGAAATCATCAGCCCCAGCATTTT. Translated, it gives CASSYRGRNHQPQHF.

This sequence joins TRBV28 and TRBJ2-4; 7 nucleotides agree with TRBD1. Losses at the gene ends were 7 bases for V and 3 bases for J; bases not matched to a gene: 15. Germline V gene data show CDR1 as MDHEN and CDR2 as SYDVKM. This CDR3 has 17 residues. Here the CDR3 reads CASNPPGQRFSKNIQYF. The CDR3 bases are TGTGCCAGCAATCCCCCGGGACAGCGCTTTAGCAAAAACATTCAGTACTTC.

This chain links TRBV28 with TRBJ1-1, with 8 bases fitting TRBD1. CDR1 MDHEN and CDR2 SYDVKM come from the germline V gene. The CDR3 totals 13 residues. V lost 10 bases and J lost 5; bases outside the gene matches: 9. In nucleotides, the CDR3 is TGTGCCATCTCTCGACAGGGGTCAACTGAAGCTTTCTTT. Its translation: CAISRQGSTEAFF.

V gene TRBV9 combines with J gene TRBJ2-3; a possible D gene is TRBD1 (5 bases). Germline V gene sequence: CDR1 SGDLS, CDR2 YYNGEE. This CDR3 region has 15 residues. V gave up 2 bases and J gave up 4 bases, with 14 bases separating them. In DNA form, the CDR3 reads TGTGCCAGCAGCGTCGGCAGGGCGGTGGCAGATACGCAGTATTTT. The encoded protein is CASSVGRAVADTQYF.

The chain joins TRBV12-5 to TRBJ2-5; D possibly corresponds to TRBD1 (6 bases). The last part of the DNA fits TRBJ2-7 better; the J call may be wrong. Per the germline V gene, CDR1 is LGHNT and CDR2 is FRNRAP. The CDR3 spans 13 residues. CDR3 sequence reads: CASGRQENYEQYF. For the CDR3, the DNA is TGTGCTAGTGGTCGACAGGAAAACTACGAGCAGTACTTC.

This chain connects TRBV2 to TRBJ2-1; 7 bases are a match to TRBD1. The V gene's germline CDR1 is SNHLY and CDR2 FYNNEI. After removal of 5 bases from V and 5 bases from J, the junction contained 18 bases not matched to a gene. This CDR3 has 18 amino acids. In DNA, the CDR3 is TGTGCCAGCAGTCCACGGAGGTTACAGGGGAAGGAAGACAATGAGCAGTTCTTC. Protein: CASSPRRLQGKEDNEQFF.

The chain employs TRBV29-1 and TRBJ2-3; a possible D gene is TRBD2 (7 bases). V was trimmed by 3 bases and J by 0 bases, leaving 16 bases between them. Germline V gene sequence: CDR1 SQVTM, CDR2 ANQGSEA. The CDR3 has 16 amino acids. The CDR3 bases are TGCAGCGTTGAGAGGGGGGTGCGGGGGAGCACAGATACGCAGTATTTT. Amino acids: CSVERGVRGSTDTQYF.

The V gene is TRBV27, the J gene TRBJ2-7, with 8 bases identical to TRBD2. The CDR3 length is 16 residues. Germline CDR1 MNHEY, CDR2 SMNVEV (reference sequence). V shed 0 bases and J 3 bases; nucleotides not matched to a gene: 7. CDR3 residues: CASSLSPGTRLYEQYF. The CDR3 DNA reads TGTGCCAGCAGTTTATCCCCAGGGACTAGACTCTACGAGCAGTACTTC.

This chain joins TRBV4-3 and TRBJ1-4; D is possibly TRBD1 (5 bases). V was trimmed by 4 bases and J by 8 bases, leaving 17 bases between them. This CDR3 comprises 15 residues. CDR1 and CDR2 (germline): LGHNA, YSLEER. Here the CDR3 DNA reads TGCGCCAGCAGCCCTCCGTGGGCAGGGCGGGAAAAACTGTTTTTT. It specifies CASSPPWAGREKLFF.

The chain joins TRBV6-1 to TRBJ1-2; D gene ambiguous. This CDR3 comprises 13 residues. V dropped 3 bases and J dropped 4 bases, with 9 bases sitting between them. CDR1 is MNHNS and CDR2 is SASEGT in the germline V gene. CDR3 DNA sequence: TGTGCCAGCAGTGACGGGGAGGGCTATGGCTACACCTTC. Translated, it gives CASSDGEGYGYTF.

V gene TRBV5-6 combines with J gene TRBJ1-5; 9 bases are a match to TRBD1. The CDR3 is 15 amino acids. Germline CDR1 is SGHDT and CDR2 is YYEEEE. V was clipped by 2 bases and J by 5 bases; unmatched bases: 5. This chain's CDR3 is CASSFGTGYHQPQHF. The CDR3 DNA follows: TGTGCCAGCAGCTTCGGGACAGGGTATCATCAGCCCCAGCATTTT.

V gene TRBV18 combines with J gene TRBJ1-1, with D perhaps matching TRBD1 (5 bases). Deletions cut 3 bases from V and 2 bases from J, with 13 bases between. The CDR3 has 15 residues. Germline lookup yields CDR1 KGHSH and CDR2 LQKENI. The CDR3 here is CASSPPTVINTEAFF. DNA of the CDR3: TGTGCCAGCTCACCCCCGACAGTTATTAACACTGAAGCTTTCTTT.

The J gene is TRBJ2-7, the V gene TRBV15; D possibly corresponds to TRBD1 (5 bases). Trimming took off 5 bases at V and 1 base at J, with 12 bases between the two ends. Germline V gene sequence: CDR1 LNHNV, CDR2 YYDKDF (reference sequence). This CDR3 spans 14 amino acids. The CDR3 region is CATSLRRDSYEQYF. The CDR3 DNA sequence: TGTGCCACCAGCCTTCGCAGGGATTCCTACGAGCAGTACTTC.